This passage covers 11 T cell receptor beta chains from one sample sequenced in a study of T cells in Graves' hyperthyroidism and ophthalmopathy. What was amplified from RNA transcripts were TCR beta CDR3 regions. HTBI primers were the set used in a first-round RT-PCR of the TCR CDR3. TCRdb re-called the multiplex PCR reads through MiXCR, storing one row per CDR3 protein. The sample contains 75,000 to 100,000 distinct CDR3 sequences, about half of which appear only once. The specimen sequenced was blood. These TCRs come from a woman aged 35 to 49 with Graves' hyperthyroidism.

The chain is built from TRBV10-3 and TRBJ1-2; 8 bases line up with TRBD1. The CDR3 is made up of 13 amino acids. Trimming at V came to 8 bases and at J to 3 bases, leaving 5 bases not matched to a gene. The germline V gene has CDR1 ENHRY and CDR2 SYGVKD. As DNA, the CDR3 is TGTGCCATCGGGGGGACAGGAGACTATGGCTACACCTTC. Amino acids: CAIGGTGDYGYTF.

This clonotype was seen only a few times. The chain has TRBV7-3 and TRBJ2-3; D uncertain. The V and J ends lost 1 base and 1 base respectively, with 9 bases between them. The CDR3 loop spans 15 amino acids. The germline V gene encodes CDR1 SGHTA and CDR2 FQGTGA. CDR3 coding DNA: TGTGCCAGCAGCTTAAACGCGATGGGCACAGATACGCAGTATTTT. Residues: CASSLNAMGTDTQYF.

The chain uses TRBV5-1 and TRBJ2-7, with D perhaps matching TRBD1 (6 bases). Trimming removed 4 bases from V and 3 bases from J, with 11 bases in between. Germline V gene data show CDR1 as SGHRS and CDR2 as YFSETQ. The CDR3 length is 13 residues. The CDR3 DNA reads TGCGCCAGCAGCGGGACATCCCTCTACGAGCAGTACTTC. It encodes CASSGTSLYEQYF.

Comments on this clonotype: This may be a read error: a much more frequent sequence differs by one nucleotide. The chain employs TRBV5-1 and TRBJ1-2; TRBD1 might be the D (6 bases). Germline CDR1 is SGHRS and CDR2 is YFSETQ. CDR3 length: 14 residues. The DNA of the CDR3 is TGCGCCAGCGGCTTGGAAGGGGGTAACTATGGCTACACCTTC. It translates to CASGLEGGNYGYTF. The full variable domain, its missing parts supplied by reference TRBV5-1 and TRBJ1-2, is KAGVTQTPRYLIKTRGQQVTLSCSPISGHRSVSWYQQTPGQGLQFLFEYFSETQRNKGNFPGRFSGRQFSNSRSEMNVSTLELGDSALYLCASGLEGGNYGYTFGSGTRLTVV.

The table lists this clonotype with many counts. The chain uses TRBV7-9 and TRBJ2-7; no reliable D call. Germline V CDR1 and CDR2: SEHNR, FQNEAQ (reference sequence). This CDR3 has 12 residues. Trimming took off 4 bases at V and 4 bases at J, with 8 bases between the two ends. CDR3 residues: CASSSLVYEQYF. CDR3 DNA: TGTGCCAGCAGCTCTCTAGTGTACGAGCAGTACTTC.

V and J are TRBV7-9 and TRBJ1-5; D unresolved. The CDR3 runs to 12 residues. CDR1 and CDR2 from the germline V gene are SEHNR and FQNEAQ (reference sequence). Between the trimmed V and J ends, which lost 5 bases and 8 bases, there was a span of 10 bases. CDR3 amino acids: CASSEDTEPQHF. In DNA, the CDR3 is TGTGCCAGCAGCGAAGATACGGAGCCCCAGCATTTT.

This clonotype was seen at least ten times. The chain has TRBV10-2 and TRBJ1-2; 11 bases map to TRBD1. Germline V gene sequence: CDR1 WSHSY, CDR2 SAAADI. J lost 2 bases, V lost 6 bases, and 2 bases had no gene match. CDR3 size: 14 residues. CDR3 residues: CASRRTGGNYGYTF. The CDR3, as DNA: TGCGCCAGCAGGAGGACAGGGGGCAACTATGGCTACACCTTC.

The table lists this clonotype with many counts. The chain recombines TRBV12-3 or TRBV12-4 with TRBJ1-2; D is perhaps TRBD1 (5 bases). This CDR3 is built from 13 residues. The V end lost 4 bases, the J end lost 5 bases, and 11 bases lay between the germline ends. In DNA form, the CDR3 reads TGTGCCAGCAGTTCCCTCGGGACTTATGGCTACACCTTC. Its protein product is CASSSLGTYGYTF.

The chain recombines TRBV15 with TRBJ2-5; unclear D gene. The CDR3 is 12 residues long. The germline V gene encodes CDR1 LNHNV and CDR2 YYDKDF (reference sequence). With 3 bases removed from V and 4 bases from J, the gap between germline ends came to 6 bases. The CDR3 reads CATSSAGETQYF. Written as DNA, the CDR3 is TGTGCCACCAGCAGTGCTGGAGAGACCCAGTACTTC.

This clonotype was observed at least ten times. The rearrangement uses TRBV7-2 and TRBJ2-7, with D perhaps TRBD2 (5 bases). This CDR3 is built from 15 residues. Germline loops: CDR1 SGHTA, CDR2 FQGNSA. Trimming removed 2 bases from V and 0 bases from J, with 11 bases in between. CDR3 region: CASSLRRGNSYEQYF. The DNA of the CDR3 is TGTGCCAGCAGCTTACGTCGGGGAAACTCCTACGAGCAGTACTTC.

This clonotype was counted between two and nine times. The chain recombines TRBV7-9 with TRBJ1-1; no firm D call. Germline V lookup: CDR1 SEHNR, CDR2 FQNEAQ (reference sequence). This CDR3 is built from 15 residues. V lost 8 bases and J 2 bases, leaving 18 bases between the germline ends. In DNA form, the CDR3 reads TGTGCCAGCTCACCACCTACAGCACTTAACACTGAAGCTTTCTTT. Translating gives CASSPPTALNTEAFF.